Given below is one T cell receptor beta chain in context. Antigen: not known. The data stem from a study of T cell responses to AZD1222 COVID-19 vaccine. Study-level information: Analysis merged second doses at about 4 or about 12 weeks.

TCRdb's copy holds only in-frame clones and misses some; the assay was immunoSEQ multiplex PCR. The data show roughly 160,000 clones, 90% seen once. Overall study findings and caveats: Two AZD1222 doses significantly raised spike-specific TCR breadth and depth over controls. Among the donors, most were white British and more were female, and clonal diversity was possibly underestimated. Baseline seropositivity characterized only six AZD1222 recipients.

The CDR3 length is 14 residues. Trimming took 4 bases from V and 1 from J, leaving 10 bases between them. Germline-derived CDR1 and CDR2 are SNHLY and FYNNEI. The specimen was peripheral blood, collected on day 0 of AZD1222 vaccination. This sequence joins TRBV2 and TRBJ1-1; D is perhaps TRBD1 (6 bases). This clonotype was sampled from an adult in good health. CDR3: CASSVQGRNTEAFF. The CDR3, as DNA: TGTGCCAGCAGTGTTCAGGGGAGGAACACTGAAGCTTTCTTT.